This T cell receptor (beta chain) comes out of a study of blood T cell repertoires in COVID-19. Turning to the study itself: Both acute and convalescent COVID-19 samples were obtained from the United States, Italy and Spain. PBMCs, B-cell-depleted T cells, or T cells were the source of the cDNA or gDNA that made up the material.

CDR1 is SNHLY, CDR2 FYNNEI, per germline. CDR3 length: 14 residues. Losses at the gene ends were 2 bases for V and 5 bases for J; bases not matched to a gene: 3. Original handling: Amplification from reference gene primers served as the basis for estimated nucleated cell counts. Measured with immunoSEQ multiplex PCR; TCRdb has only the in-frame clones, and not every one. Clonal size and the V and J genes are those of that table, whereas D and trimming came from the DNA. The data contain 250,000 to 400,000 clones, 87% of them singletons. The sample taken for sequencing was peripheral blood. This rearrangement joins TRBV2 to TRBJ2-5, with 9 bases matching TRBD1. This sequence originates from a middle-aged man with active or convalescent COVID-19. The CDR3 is CASSEQGTGETQYF. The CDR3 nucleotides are TGTGCCAGCAGTGAACAGGGGACAGGGGAGACCCAGTACTTC. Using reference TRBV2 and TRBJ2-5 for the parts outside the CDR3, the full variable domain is EPEVTQTPSHQVTQMGQEVILRCVPISNHLYFYWYRQILGQKVEFLVSFYNNEISEKSEIFDDQFSVERPDGSNFTLKIRSTKLEDSAMYFCASSEQGTGETQYFGPGTRLLVL.